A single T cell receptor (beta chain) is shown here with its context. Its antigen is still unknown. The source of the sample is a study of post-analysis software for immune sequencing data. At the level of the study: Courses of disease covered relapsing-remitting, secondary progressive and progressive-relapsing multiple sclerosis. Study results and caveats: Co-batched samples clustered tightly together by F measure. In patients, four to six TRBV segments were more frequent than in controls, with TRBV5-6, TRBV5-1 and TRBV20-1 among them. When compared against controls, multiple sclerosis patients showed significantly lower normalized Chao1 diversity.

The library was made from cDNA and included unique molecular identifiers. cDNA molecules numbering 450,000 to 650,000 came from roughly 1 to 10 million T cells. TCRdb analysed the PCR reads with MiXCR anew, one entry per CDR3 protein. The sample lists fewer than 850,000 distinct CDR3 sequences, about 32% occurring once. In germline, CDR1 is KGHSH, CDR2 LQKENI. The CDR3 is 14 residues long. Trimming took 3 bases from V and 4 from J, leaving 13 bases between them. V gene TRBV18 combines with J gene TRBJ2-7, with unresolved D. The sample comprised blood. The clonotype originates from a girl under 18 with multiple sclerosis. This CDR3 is CASSPSVGSYEQYF. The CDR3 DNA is TGTGCCAGCTCACCGTCCGTCGGTTCGTACGAGCAGTACTTC.